These 23 T cell receptor beta chains originate from one sample sequenced in a study of blood T cell repertoires in COVID-19. The data were produced by immunoSEQ multiplex PCR, yet TCRdb's version contains in-frame clones alone and is incomplete. The repertoire holds tens of thousands of clones, nearly 80% seen once, with about 12% in the top ten. Sequenced input: peripheral blood. The source is a human donor in a cohort sampled during active COVID-19.

This clone was observed a handful of times. This rearrangement joins TRBV29-1 to TRBJ2-5; 7 bases align to TRBD1. V lost 3 bases and J lost 7; bases outside the gene matches: 11. The germline CDR1 and CDR2 sequences are SQVTM and ANQGSEA. The CDR3 length is 14 residues. CDR3 DNA sequence: TGCAGCGTTGATGAGGACAGGCCCCCCAGGACCCAGTACTTC. This translates into CSVDEDRPPRTQYF.

With respect to this clone: One end of the junction fails to match germline, which may point to a read error. This chain connects TRBV5-5 to TRBJ2-7, with 8 bases matching TRBD1. From germline, CDR1 is SGHKS and CDR2 YYEKEE (reference sequence). The CDR3 runs to 15 residues. This CDR3 is CASSPGQGRFGSDLF. CDR3 in DNA: TGTGCCAGCAGCCCCGGACAGGGACGATTTGGGTCGGACCTCTTC.

This sequence joins TRBV5-6 and TRBJ1-5, with D hard to call. Looked up from germline, CDR1 is SGHDT and CDR2 is YYEEEE. The CDR3 runs to 15 residues. Trimming left V 0 bases short and J 4 bases short, with 11 bases between. The CDR3: CASSLGWRINQPQHF. In nucleotides, the CDR3 is TGTGCCAGCAGCTTGGGTTGGCGGATAAATCAGCCCCAGCATTTT.

The J gene is TRBJ2-7, the V gene TRBV7-9; 13 nucleotides match TRBD2. The ends lost 4 bases at V and 4 bases at J; junction bases unmatched: 1. Germline V lookup: CDR1 SEHNR, CDR2 FQNEAQ (reference sequence). The CDR3 contains 14 residues. CDR3 in amino acids: CASSSGLAGYEQYF. Written as DNA, the CDR3 is TGTGCCAGCAGCTCGGGACTAGCGGGGTACGAGCAGTACTTC.

The chain has TRBV6-2 or TRBV6-3 and TRBJ1-2, with TRBD1 matching over 7 bases. The J segment lost 5 bases and the V segment lost 4 bases, leaving 7 bases of the junction unmatched. The germline CDR1 and CDR2 sequences are MNHEY and SVGEGT. This CDR3 is 14 amino acids long. The CDR3: CASSLEGASYGYTF. CDR3 in DNA: TGTGCCAGCAGTTTGGAGGGGGCATCGTATGGCTACACCTTC.

J is TRBJ2-1 and V is TRBV5-4; D is uncertain. Germline CDR1 is SGHNT and CDR2 is YYREEE (reference sequence). V lost 0 bases and J lost 9, with 10 bases in between. The CDR3 has 13 residues. CDR3 loop: CASSLGWRSEQFF. The CDR3 DNA is TGTGCCAGCAGCTTGGGTTGGCGGTCTGAGCAGTTCTTC.

For the CDR3, the DNA is TGCAGCGGTAGACAGCAAGAGACCCAGTACTTC. Protein product: CSGRQQETQYF. The chain combines TRBV29-1 with TRBJ2-5; D is perhaps TRBD1 (5 bases). Germline CDR1 and CDR2: SQVTM and ANQGSEA. The CDR3 length is 11 residues. Trimming removed 7 bases from V and 2 bases from J, with 8 bases in between.

The chain couples TRBV7-9 to TRBJ2-7, with TRBD1 as a possible D gene (6 bases). CDR3 length: 12 amino acids. Per germline, CDR1 SEHNR and CDR2 FQNEAQ (reference sequence). Trimming took off 4 bases at V and 5 bases at J, with 9 bases between the two ends. The CDR3 loop reads CASSSGDHEQYV. In nucleotides, the CDR3 is TGTGCCAGCAGCTCAGGGGACCACGAGCAGTACGTC.

V usage is TRBV21-1 and J usage is TRBJ2-1; whether TRBD2, the table's D call, matches the DNA was not checked. TRBV21-1 is flagged as a pseudogene. This CDR3 is built from 17 residues. In nucleotides, the CDR3 is TGTGCCAGCAGCAAACTTGGAGGGATCATCTTTCACGATGAGCAGTTCTTC. This gives the protein CASSKLGGIIFHDEQFF.

V usage is TRBV6-5 and J usage is TRBJ2-7; D might be TRBD2 (6 bases). Germline V gene data show CDR1 as MNHEY and CDR2 as SVGAGI. This CDR3 region has 13 residues. Trimming removed 9 bases from V and 3 bases from J, with 15 bases in between. CDR3 DNA sequence: TGTGCCAGTCGGGGGACGGGCGGCTACGAGCAGTACGTC. As protein: CASRGTGGYEQYV.

V is TRBV5-8 and J is TRBJ2-5; D perhaps matches TRBD2 (6 bases). The CDR3 sequence is 18 residues long. With 0 bases removed from V and 1 base from J, the gap between germline ends came to 19 bases. In germline, CDR1 is SGHTS, CDR2 YDEGEE. Here the CDR3 DNA reads TGTGCCAGCAGCTTGGAGGGTTGGTTTAGCGGCTTCCAAGAGACCCAGTACTTC. This sequence encodes CASSLEGWFSGFQETQYF. The whole variable domain, filled in from reference TRBV5-8 and TRBJ2-5, reads EAGVTQSPTHLIKTRGQQATLRCSPISGHTSVYWYQQALGLGLQFLLWYDEGEERNRGNFPPRFSGRQFPNYSSELNVNALELEDSALYLCASSLEGWFSGFQETQYFGPGTRLLVL.

As DNA, the CDR3 is TGTGCCAGCAGAGCAACTGGGGCCAACGTCCTGACTTTC. It is translated as CASRATGANVLTF. The chain joins TRBV12-3 or TRBV12-4 to TRBJ2-6, with D unresolved. The CDR3 contains 13 residues. Between the trimmed V and J ends, which lost 6 bases and 2 bases, there was a span of 5 bases.

The chain combines TRBV3-1 (or the pseudogene TRBV3-2) with TRBJ1-3; possible D gene TRBD1, 5 bases. CDR3 length: 14 residues. From germline, CDR1 is LGHDT and CDR2 YNNKEL (reference sequence). V lost 5 bases and J lost 2, with 10 bases in between. In DNA, the CDR3 is TGTGCCAGCAGCTACTCGGACACTGGAAACACCATATATTTT. This encodes CASSYSDTGNTIYF.

The chain uses TRBV9 and TRBJ2-1, with D perhaps TRBD2 (7 bases). Germline CDR1 is SGDLS and CDR2 is YYNGEE. This CDR3 has 16 residues. The V and J ends lost 4 bases and 8 bases respectively, with 22 bases between them. This CDR3 is CASSPPRGRARHEQFF. Written as DNA, the CDR3 is TGTGCCAGCAGCCCCCCGAGGGGGAGGGCCAGACATGAGCAGTTCTTC.

This clone has only a few counts. This chain's CDR3 is CASSLAGTSNEQFF. CDR3 sequence (DNA): TGTGCCAGCAGCTTAGCAGGGACTAGCAATGAGCAGTTCTTC. The chain combines TRBV7-9 with TRBJ2-1; TRBD2 matches 8 bases. V lost 0 bases, J lost 6 bases, and 1 base stayed unmatched. This CDR3 contains 14 residues. Germline CDR1 SEHNR, CDR2 FQNEAQ (reference sequence).

Only a few counts were recorded for this clone. V is TRBV7-9 and J is TRBJ1-3; D is unclear. Trimming took 5 bases from V and 4 from J, leaving 3 bases between them. Germline V gives CDR1 SEHNR, CDR2 FQNEAQ (reference sequence). This CDR3 has 11 residues. In nucleotides, the CDR3 is TGTGCCAGCAGCATAGGAAACACCATATATTTT. Encoded protein: CASSIGNTIYF. Filled out from reference TRBV7-9 and TRBJ1-3, the complete variable domain reads DTGVSQNPRHKITKRGQNVTFRCDPISEHNRLYWYRQTLGQGPEFLTYFQNEAQLEKSRLLSDRFSAERPKGSFSTLEIQRTEQGDSAMYLCASSIGNTIYFGEGSWLTVV.

This sequence joins TRBV4-1 and TRBJ2-4; TRBD1 matches at 7 bases. Germline assignment: CDR1 MGHRA and CDR2 YSYEKL. Trimming took 3 bases from V and 0 from J; bases not matched to a gene: 8. This CDR3 spans 17 amino acids. The chain's CDR3 is CASSQWTGAIAKNIQYF. The CDR3 DNA reads as TGCGCCAGCAGCCAGTGGACAGGAGCGATAGCCAAAAACATTCAGTACTTC.

The chain couples TRBV7-3 to TRBJ2-3, with 11 nucleotides matching TRBD2. V lost 1 base to trimming and J lost 1 base; unmatched junction nucleotides: 10. The CDR3 consists of 19 residues. Germline V gene lookup returns CDR1 SGHTA and CDR2 FQGTGA. The CDR3 region has the DNA TGTGCCAGCAGCTTAATAGCGGGAGGGATACGGTTCGGCACAGATACGCAGTATTTT. It specifies CASSLIAGGIRFGTDTQYF.

The J gene is TRBJ2-1, the V gene TRBV4-2; 11 positions match TRBD1. With V trimmed by 3 bases and J by 6 bases, 4 bases remained unmatched. Per the germline V gene, CDR1 is LGHNA and CDR2 is YNFKEQ. This CDR3 is 15 amino acids long. CDR3 in DNA: TGTGCCAGCAGCCAGTCCGGGACAGGGGGCAATGAGCAGTTCTTC. This gives the protein CASSQSGTGGNEQFF.

The chain links TRBV9 to TRBJ2-3, with a possible D match to TRBD2 (6 bases). CDR3 length: 14 residues. Trimming shortened V by 4 bases and J by 7 bases, and 16 bases separated the two germline ends. The V gene's germline CDR1 is SGDLS and CDR2 YYNGEE. The CDR3 bases are TGTGCCAGCAGCCCCCGGGACTTCTTTCATACGCAGTATTTT. Encoded protein: CASSPRDFFHTQYF. Supplemented by reference TRBV9 and TRBJ2-3, the full variable domain reads DSGVTQTPKHLITATGQRVTLRCSPRSGDLSVYWYQQSLDQGLQFLIQYYNGEERAKGNILERFSAQQFPDLHSELNLSSLELGDSALYFCASSPRDFFHTQYFGPGTRLTVL.

CDR3 in DNA: TGTGCCAGCAGCCCTAGAAAGGGGTATGGGTACACCGGGGAGCTGTTTTTT. This translates into CASSPRKGYGYTGELFF. The V gene is TRBV11-2, the J gene TRBJ2-2; a possible D gene is TRBD1 (5 bases). With 5 bases removed from V and 3 bases from J, the gap between germline ends came to 19 bases. The CDR3 is made up of 17 amino acids. CDR1 is SGHAT and CDR2 is FQNNGV in the germline V gene. Complete variable domain (other parts from reference TRBV11-2 and TRBJ2-2): EAGVAQSPRYKIIEKRQSVAFWCNPISGHATLYWYQQILGQGPKLLIQFQNNGVVDDSQLPKDRFSAERLKGVDSTLKIQPAKLEDSAVYLCASSPRKGYGYTGELFFGEGSRLTVL.

The chain uses TRBV9 and TRBJ2-2; 14 nucleotides agree with TRBD2. V lost 4 bases and J lost 5; bases outside the gene matches: 7. Germline CDR1 is SGDLS and CDR2 is YYNGEE. The CDR3 runs 17 residues. DNA for the CDR3: TGTGCCAGCAGCCCCGGACTAGCGGGAGGTAGGACCGGGGAGCTGTTTTTT. Its translation is CASSPGLAGGRTGELFF.

This clone came up a few times. The chain carries TRBV6-6 and TRBJ1-1; weak D call: TRBD1 (6 bases). The germline gives CDR1 MNHNY, CDR2 SVGAGI (reference sequence). Trimming cost V 5 bases and J 1 base, with 11 bases left between them. The CDR3 is 14 residues long. The CDR3 coding sequence is TGTGCCAGCAGTCTGTGGGACACGAACACTGAAGCTTTCTTT. Its translation is CASSLWDTNTEAFF.